A single sample gave rise to the 21 T cell receptor beta chains below, sequenced in a study of early T cells in non-severe SARS-CoV-2 infection. TCRdb itself ran the 5' RACE reads through MiXCR, one entry per CDR3 protein. The table lists some 35,000 distinct CDR3 sequences, 3% to 4% of them singletons. Material: whole blood. All receptors come from an adult who was a healthcare worker with PCR-confirmed SARS-CoV-2 infection or an uninfected control (not recorded which).

This clonotype was picked up many times. The chain combines TRBV5-4 with TRBJ2-7; D might be TRBD2 (6 bases). CDR3 length: 13 residues. Germline CDR1 SGHNT, CDR2 YYREEE (reference sequence). V lost 3 bases and J 3 bases, leaving 10 bases between the germline ends. CDR3 residues: CASSSGTGYEQYF. The CDR3 DNA reads as TGTGCCAGCAGCTCCGGGACTGGCTACGAGCAGTACTTC.

This clonotype was picked up many times. A read error may be the cause here, since a much bigger clone is one base away. The chain uses TRBV5-6 and TRBJ2-6; a possible D gene is TRBD1 (6 bases). Germline V gene lookup returns CDR1 SGHDT and CDR2 YYEEEE. The CDR3 has 16 residues. This CDR3 is CASSLGGSTGANVLIF. The CDR3 DNA is TGTGCCAGCAGCTTAGGGGGTTCAACTGGGGCCAACGTCCTGATTTTC. Full variable domain (rest looked up from reference TRBV5-6 and TRBJ2-6): DAGVTQSPTHLIKTRGQQVTLRCSPKSGHDTVSWYQQALGQGPQFIFQYYEEEERQRGNFPDRFSGHQFPNYSSELNVNALLLGDSALYLCASSLGGSTGANVLIFGAGSRLTVL.

This clonotype was seen ten or more times. The CDR3 region has the DNA TGTGCCAGCAGCTTAAAGGTGGGCGGGAGACTGGCCGAGCAGTACTTC. Its translation is CASSLKVGGRLAEQYF. The J gene is TRBJ2-7, the V gene TRBV7-2, with 7 bases lining up with TRBD2. V lost 2 bases and J lost 6; bases outside the gene matches: 13. The CDR3 runs to 16 residues. CDR1 and CDR2 (germline): SGHTA, FQGNSA. Based on the CDR3 plus reference TRBV7-2 and TRBJ2-7, the full variable domain is GAGVSQSPSNKVTEKGKDVELRCDPISGHTALYWYRQSLGQGLEFLIYFQGNSAPDKSGLPSDRFSAERTGGSVSTLTIQRTQQEDSAVYLCASSLKVGGRLAEQYFGPGTRLTVT.

This clonotype appeared many times. The chain uses TRBV12-3 or TRBV12-4 and TRBJ1-2; D remains unclear. V shed 1 base and J shed 0 bases, with 6 bases lying between them. This CDR3 has 14 amino acids. CDR3 nucleotides: TGTGCCAGCAGTTTAGGCCAGTCTAACTATGGCTACACCTTC. Residues: CASSLGQSNYGYTF.

The chain uses TRBV30 and TRBJ1-3, with no clear D. V was trimmed by 2 bases and J by 2 bases, leaving 7 bases between them. The germline gives CDR1 GTSNPN, CDR2 SVGIG (reference sequence). The CDR3 contains 13 residues. The chain's CDR3 is CAWSYAAGNTIYF. In DNA form, the CDR3 reads TGTGCCTGGAGTTATGCAGCTGGAAACACCATATATTTT.

This clonotype has a count of ten or more. The gene calls are TRBV29-1 and TRBJ1-1, with D unresolved. The V and J ends lost 1 base and 8 bases respectively, with 11 bases between them. The CDR3 has 12 residues. From germline, CDR1 is SQVTM and CDR2 ANQGSEA. The CDR3 nucleotides read TGCAGCGTTGAAGCCGGAGTAACAGAAGCTTTCTTT. Translation gives CSVEAGVTEAFF.

This clonotype was seen ten or more times. This chain joins TRBV24-1 and TRBJ2-3; D perhaps matches TRBD2 (6 bases). V lost 5 bases and J 1 base, leaving 12 bases between the germline ends. This CDR3 comprises 15 residues. Germline V gene lookup returns CDR1 KGHDR and CDR2 SFDVKD. This CDR3 reads CATSGRGEGTDTQYF. Here the CDR3 DNA reads TGTGCCACCAGTGGGAGGGGAGAAGGCACAGATACGCAGTATTTT.

This clonotype was counted between two and nine times. The chain recombines TRBV29-1 with TRBJ1-5, with TRBD1 identical over 7 bases. J was trimmed by 7 bases and V by 6 bases; bases with no gene match: 9. Per germline, CDR1 SQVTM and CDR2 ANQGSEA. This CDR3 spans 13 amino acids. The CDR3 region is CSVGGAAGQPQHF. As DNA, the CDR3 is TGCAGCGTAGGGGGCGCGGCAGGGCAGCCCCAGCATTTT.

This clonotype was observed at least ten times. The chain uses TRBV27 and TRBJ2-5; tentatively, D is TRBD2 (6 bases). The CDR3 sequence is 14 residues long. Germline V gives CDR1 MNHEY, CDR2 SMNVEV (reference sequence). The V end lost 7 bases, the J end lost 6 bases, and 18 bases lay between the germline ends. CDR3 sequence: CASKDAGFEKTQYF. The CDR3, as DNA: TGTGCCAGCAAGGATGCGGGATTTGAAAAGACCCAGTACTTC.

The chain joins TRBV20-1 to TRBJ2-6, with a tentative D call TRBD2 (5 bases). The CDR3 has 15 residues. Germline values: CDR1 DFQATT, CDR2 SNEGSKA (reference sequence). Trimming took 5 bases from V and 0 from J, leaving 11 bases between them. As DNA, the CDR3 is TGCAGTGCTTCGGTAGGGAGCTCTGGGGCCAACGTCCTGACTTTC. Its protein product is CSASVGSSGANVLTF.

This clonotype was recorded at least ten times. V and J are TRBV7-9 and TRBJ2-7, with D unclear. Trimming shortened V by 3 bases and J by 5 bases, and 8 bases separated the two germline ends. The germline V gene encodes CDR1 SEHNR and CDR2 FQNEAQ (reference sequence). The CDR3 consists of 12 residues. The DNA for the CDR3 is TGTGCCAGCAGCTTTTCCCGTCACGAGCAGTACTTC. Its protein is CASSFSRHEQYF.

This chain joins TRBV28 and TRBJ2-3; D perhaps matches TRBD1 (5 bases). V was pared by 6 bases and J by 7 bases, with 11 bases between. Germline V CDR1 and CDR2: MDHEN, SYDVKM. The CDR3 runs 12 residues. CDR3 amino acids: CASRTQDHTQYF. The CDR3 nucleotides are TGTGCCAGCAGGACACAGGATCATACGCAGTATTTT.

The rearrangement links TRBV5-1 to TRBJ1-2, with 10 bases identical to TRBD1. Trimming cost V 0 bases and J 7 bases; bases outside gene matches: 3. CDR1 and CDR2 (germline): SGHRS, YFSETQ. The CDR3 extends over 14 amino acids. The CDR3 loop is CASSLGRDRGGYTF. The CDR3 coding sequence is TGCGCCAGCAGCTTGGGCCGGGACAGGGGTGGCTACACCTTC.

This clonotype was counted many times. The CDR3 region is CASSGVSLTGRANTEAFF. DNA of the CDR3: TGTGCCAGCAGTGGAGTTTCTCTCACAGGTCGAGCGAACACTGAAGCTTTCTTT. The genes are TRBV2 and TRBJ1-1, with D possibly being TRBD1 (5 bases). Trimming removed 4 bases from V and 1 base from J, with 22 bases in between. There are 18 residues in the CDR3. Germline assignment: CDR1 SNHLY and CDR2 FYNNEI.

This clonotype was seen only a few times. This chain connects TRBV4-3 to TRBJ2-7, with D perhaps being TRBD1 or TRBD2 (5 bases each). V lost 0 bases and J lost 3, with 9 bases in between. CDR3 length: 14 residues. The germline V gene has CDR1 LGHNA and CDR2 YSLEER. CDR3 sequence (DNA): TGCGCCAGCAGCCAAGATTATGGGGGCTACGAGCAGTACTTC. Translation gives CASSQDYGGYEQYF.

The J gene is TRBJ2-3, the V gene TRBV5-1; D is ambiguous. The germline V gene has CDR1 SGHRS and CDR2 YFSETQ. The germline V and J ends were trimmed by 5 bases and 0 bases, with 10 bases remaining between them. The CDR3 consists of 14 residues. The CDR3 nucleotides read TGCGCCAGCAGACCCCCGGCTAGCACAGATACGCAGTATTTT. It encodes CASRPPASTDTQYF.

This clonotype was found many times. CDR3 nucleotides: TGCAGTGCTAGAGGCCTGGGACTAGCGGGAGAGCGCTCCTACAATGAGCAGTTCTTC. Its translation is CSARGLGLAGERSYNEQFF. This chain links TRBV20-1 with TRBJ2-1, with 14 bases matching TRBD2. Germline V gives CDR1 DFQATT, CDR2 SNEGSKA (reference sequence). CDR3 length equals 19 residues. The ends lost 1 base at V and 0 bases at J; junction bases unmatched: 8.

This clonotype was seen ten or more times. J is TRBJ2-7 and V is TRBV5-6; TRBD2 is a possible D gene (6 bases). Per the germline V gene, CDR1 is SGHDT and CDR2 is YYEEEE. The CDR3 is 15 residues long. V was pared by 1 base and J by 4 bases, with 15 bases between. The CDR3 is CASSLRSLAMYEQYF. Written as DNA, the CDR3 is TGTGCCAGCAGCTTGAGGTCGCTAGCGATGTACGAGCAGTACTTC.

This clonotype was counted between two and nine times. The gene calls are TRBV12-3 or TRBV12-4 and TRBJ1-2; TRBD1 matches 7 bases. This CDR3 is built from 13 residues. The V segment lost 5 bases and the J segment 6 bases; nucleotides outside the gene matches: 6. CDR3 nucleotide sequence: TGTGCCAGCAGTCCATGGGACAGTAATGGCTACACCTTC. It codes for CASSPWDSNGYTF.

This clonotype was seen many times. The chain joins TRBV11-3 to TRBJ2-5; D is uncertain. The CDR3 runs 13 residues. In germline, CDR1 is SGHNT, CDR2 YENEEA. V was cut by 0 bases and J by 2 bases, with 4 bases left in between. CDR3: CASSLERQETQYF. In DNA, the CDR3 is TGTGCCAGCAGCTTAGAGAGGCAAGAGACCCAGTACTTC.

This clonotype was seen many times. The chain uses TRBV11-3 and TRBJ1-1, with D perhaps matching TRBD1 (6 bases). The CDR3 consists of 16 residues. Germline V gene lookup returns CDR1 SGHNT and CDR2 YENEEA. Between the trimmed V and J ends, which lost 5 bases and 8 bases, there was a span of 24 bases. The CDR3 DNA reads as TGTGCCAGCAGCAACGCCAAACAGGGTCGGATGATGGAAGCTTTCTTT. This encodes CASSNAKQGRMMEAFF.